One and the same sample provided the 20 T cell receptor beta chains below, sequenced in a study of blood T cell repertoires in COVID-19. TCRdb keeps only in-frame clones here, not all; method: immunoSEQ multiplex PCR. The sample shows under 300,000 clones, under 85% of them seen only once. Sequencing was performed on peripheral blood. Receptors originate from a woman in her forties with active or convalescent COVID-19.

V usage is TRBV9 and J usage is TRBJ2-3; D is undetermined. V dropped 4 bases and J dropped 6 bases, with 15 bases sitting between them. Germline V lookup: CDR1 SGDLS, CDR2 YYNGEE. The CDR3 runs to 14 residues. This chain's CDR3 is CASSPTYRSDTQYF. The CDR3 region has the DNA TGTGCCAGCAGCCCCACTTATCGATCGGATACGCAGTATTTT.

The chain uses TRBV11-2 and TRBJ2-2; D is possibly TRBD2 (5 bases). CDR1 SGHAT and CDR2 FQNNGV come from the germline V gene. The CDR3 is 14 amino acids. The V and J ends lost 3 bases and 1 base respectively, with 6 bases between them. The DNA for the CDR3 is TGTGCCAGCAGCTTCGGAGGGAACACCGGGGAGCTGTTTTTT. It codes for CASSFGGNTGELFF. The whole variable domain, remainder taken from reference TRBV11-2 and TRBJ2-2, is EAGVAQSPRYKIIEKRQSVAFWCNPISGHATLYWYQQILGQGPKLLIQFQNNGVVDDSQLPKDRFSAERLKGVDSTLKIQPAKLEDSAVYLCASSFGGNTGELFFGEGSRLTVL.

This rearrangement joins TRBV5-4 to TRBJ2-3, with 10 nucleotides matching TRBD2. This CDR3 is built from 18 residues. Germline loops: CDR1 SGHNT, CDR2 YYREEE (reference sequence). V gave up 0 bases and J gave up 6 bases; unmatched junction bases: 13. The CDR3 DNA reads as TGTGCCAGCAGCTTGGATTCCCTACAGCGGGGGGGCCCCGATACGCAGTATTTT. The encoded protein is CASSLDSLQRGGPDTQYF.

The rearrangement links TRBV4-1 to TRBJ1-5, with D uncertain. Germline assignment: CDR1 MGHRA and CDR2 YSYEKL. The CDR3 is 13 amino acids. Trimming removed 0 bases from V and 6 bases from J, with 6 bases in between. CDR3 loop: CASSQEGSQPQHF. The CDR3 region has the DNA TGCGCCAGCAGCCAAGAGGGGAGTCAGCCCCAGCATTTT.

This clone was observed once. This chain uses TRBV13 with TRBJ1-1; D is possibly TRBD1 (6 bases). The V and J ends lost 1 base and 4 bases respectively, with 13 bases between them. Germline assignment: CDR1 PRHDT and CDR2 FYEKMQ (reference sequence). The CDR3 sequence is 15 residues long. Here the CDR3 reads CASSLAGGRGTEAFF. CDR3 coding DNA: TGTGCCAGCAGCTTAGCCGGCGGCAGGGGCACTGAAGCTTTCTTT.

The V gene is TRBV4-1, the J gene TRBJ1-1, with D uncertain. The germline gives CDR1 MGHRA, CDR2 YSYEKL. V was pared by 0 bases and J by 0 bases, with 11 bases between. The CDR3 sequence is 16 residues long. CDR3: CASSQERTAMNTEAFF. The CDR3 region has the DNA TGCGCCAGCAGCCAAGAACGAACAGCCATGAACACTGAAGCTTTCTTT.

The CDR3 here is CASSLIGATGNTIYF. CDR3 nucleotides: TGCGCCAGCAGCTTGATAGGGGCAACTGGAAACACCATATATTTT. J is TRBJ1-3 and V is TRBV5-1; tentative D call: TRBD1 (5 bases). Trimming stripped 1 base from V and 2 bases from J, with 10 bases between. Germline V CDR1 and CDR2: SGHRS, YFSETQ. The CDR3 is 15 residues long.

V and J are TRBV7-9 and TRBJ2-7, with unresolved D. The germline V gene encodes CDR1 SEHNR and CDR2 FQNEAQ (reference sequence). V dropped 1 base and J dropped 3 bases, with 10 bases sitting between them. The CDR3 length is 14 residues. As DNA, the CDR3 is TGTGCCAGCAGCTTAGGGGCAGACCTCTACGAGCAGTACTTC. It codes for CASSLGADLYEQYF.

This clone was counted between two and nine times. The chain couples TRBV6-5 to TRBJ2-2; 9 bases align to TRBD2. The CDR3 runs 13 residues. After removal of 8 bases from V and 3 bases from J, the junction contained 1 base not matched to a gene. Germline V gives CDR1 MNHEY, CDR2 SVGAGI. In nucleotides, the CDR3 is TGTGCCAGCTCTAGCGGGGACACCGGGGAGCTGTTTTTT. It is translated as CASSSGDTGELFF.

This chain joins TRBV6-5 and TRBJ1-6, with D tentatively TRBD1 (6 bases). CDR3 size: 15 residues. Per germline, CDR1 MNHEY and CDR2 SVGAGI. V was shortened by 3 bases and J by 7 bases, with 13 bases between the two germline ends. CDR3 nucleotides: TGTGCCAGCAGTTATTTCCGGACAGACAATTCACCCCTCCACTTT. Its protein is CASSYFRTDNSPLHF.

Many counts were recorded for this clone. This sequence joins TRBV18 and TRBJ2-7; TRBD1 might be the D (5 bases). This CDR3 contains 13 residues. V shed 6 bases and J shed 0 bases, with 9 bases lying between them. CDR1 is KGHSH and CDR2 is LQKENI in the germline V gene. Here the CDR3 DNA reads TGTGCCAGCTCCACAGGCAGCTCCTACGAGCAGTACGTC. Protein: CASSTGSSYEQYV.

The V and J genes are TRBV19 and TRBJ1-1, with D possibly being TRBD1 (5 bases). The CDR3 consists of 13 residues. Germline V CDR1 and CDR2: LNHDA, SQIVND (reference sequence). V lost 5 bases, J lost 1 base, and 8 bases lay in between. Written as DNA, the CDR3 is TGTGCCAGTAGTCCCGGACAGAACACTGAAGCTTTCTTT. It translates to CASSPGQNTEAFF.

This chain uses TRBV6-1 with TRBJ2-7; the match to TRBD2 covers 7 bases. The CDR3 is 16 amino acids. The V and J ends lost 1 base and 9 bases, in that order; junction bases with no gene match: 15. The germline V gene has CDR1 MNHNS and CDR2 SASEGT. This CDR3 reads CASSEVGRGPASVQYF. CDR3 bases: TGTGCCAGCAGTGAAGTAGGGAGGGGCCCTGCGTCTGTGCAGTACTTC.

The chain employs TRBV2 and TRBJ2-2, with D possibly being TRBD1 (6 bases). The CDR3 is 14 amino acids. Germline-derived CDR1 and CDR2 are SNHLY and FYNNEI. V was pared by 6 bases and J by 1 base, with 9 bases between. CDR3 in DNA: TGTGCCAGCAGGCAACAGGGGAACACCGGGGAGCTGTTTTTT. Its translation is CASRQQGNTGELFF.

The CDR3 DNA sequence: TGTGCCAGCAGCTTAGAGGGGGTTAGTGGCTACACCTTC. It yields the protein CASSLEGVSGYTF. The chain uses TRBV7-2 and TRBJ1-2; maybe TRBD1 (6 bases). Germline lookup yields CDR1 SGHTA and CDR2 FQGNSA. The germline V and J ends were trimmed by 1 base and 7 bases, with 10 bases remaining between them. This CDR3 region has 13 residues.

This clone has a handful of counts. The genes are TRBV11-2 and TRBJ2-1; 14 nucleotides align to TRBD2. The CDR3 extends over 15 amino acids. Unmatched junction bases numbered 7, after V lost 5 bases and J lost 10 bases. Germline CDR1 reads SGHAT; CDR2 reads FQNNGV. This CDR3 reads CASSPGTSGGGEQFF. The DNA of the CDR3 is TGTGCCAGCAGCCCAGGGACTAGCGGGGGAGGGGAGCAGTTCTTC.

This chain links TRBV3-1 (or the pseudogene TRBV3-2) with TRBJ2-4; perhaps TRBD1 as D (5 bases). The V gene lost 0 bases and the J gene lost 6 bases, with 12 bases spanning the gap. The V gene's germline CDR1 is LGHDT and CDR2 YNNKEL (reference sequence). The CDR3 has 15 residues. The CDR3 coding sequence is TGTGCCAGCAGCCAAGAGTCAGGGCCCTTAAACATTCAGTACTTC. It yields the protein CASSQESGPLNIQYF.

The genes are TRBV12-2 and TRBJ1-5. TRBV12-2 is listed as a pseudogene. The CDR3 contains 17 residues. The CDR3, as DNA: TGTGCAAGTCGCTTAGGTCAAACAGTGCGGGGCTGTCAGCCCCAGCATTTT. Translating it yields CASRLGQTVRGCQPQHF.

This clone was observed many times. The chain carries TRBV6-6 and TRBJ1-4; 11 bases are shared with TRBD1. V shed 6 bases, J shed 10 bases, and the junction held 4 bases outside the gene matches. The CDR3 spans 13 residues. Per germline, CDR1 MNHNY and CDR2 SVGAGI (reference sequence). CDR3 coding DNA: TGTGCCAGCAGCCGAGGACAGGGGGCAAAACTGTTTTTT. Amino acids: CASSRGQGAKLFF.

The CDR3 region is CASSLTQGASGELFF. CDR3 in DNA: TGCGCCAGCAGCTTGACACAGGGGGCCAGCGGGGAGCTGTTTTTT. V and J are TRBV5-1 and TRBJ2-2; 9 nucleotides match TRBD1. The germline gives CDR1 SGHRS, CDR2 YFSETQ. The CDR3 is 15 residues long. The V gene end was trimmed by 1 base and the J gene end by 7 bases; junction bases not matched to a gene: 5.